The next 18 T cell receptor beta chains were all read from a single sample in a study of radiotherapy plus CTLA-4 blockade in lung cancer (dated by TCRdb to between 2018 and 2020). The library relied on the immunoSEQ multiplex PCR assay. TCRdb holds this immuneACCESS table with in-frame rearrangements only. Some clones are missing; in checked studies, unresolved V genes explain under half, and the rest has no known cause. Within this sample are some 120,000 clones, with roughly four fifths of them counted one time only. Of the sample, 2.5% to 3.5% falls within the top ten clones. This specimen was peripheral blood, taken from a patient treated with radiotherapy plus ipilimumab. These receptors were obtained from a human donor with non-small cell lung cancer that progressed on radiotherapy plus ipilimumab. Some clones in this sample may be carry-over from other donors' samples.

This clone turned up a few times. This chain connects TRBV5-4 to TRBJ1-5; maybe TRBD1 (5 bases). Deletions cut 4 bases from V and 5 bases from J, with 16 bases between. In germline, CDR1 is SGHNT, CDR2 YYREEE (reference sequence). The CDR3 runs to 15 residues. CDR3 nucleotide sequence: TGTGCCAGCAGCCATCGACAGACCCTCGATCAGCCCCAGCATTTT. It encodes CASSHRQTLDQPQHF.

This sequence joins TRBV29-1 and TRBJ2-1; D may correspond to TRBD1 or TRBD2 (5 bases each). The CDR3 is made up of 13 amino acids. Germline V CDR1 and CDR2: SQVTM, ANQGSEA. V was pared by 4 bases and J by 9 bases, with 16 bases between. CDR3 bases: TGCAGCGTTGGACAGTCATATGGAGGTGAGCAGTTCTTC. Translated, it gives CSVGQSYGGEQFF.

This clone came up a few times. The chain links TRBV6-1 to TRBJ2-7, with 7 bases fitting TRBD1. Germline V lookup: CDR1 MNHNS, CDR2 SASEGT. The CDR3 runs to 14 residues. V dropped 6 bases and J dropped 4; count of bases not matched to a gene: 9. CDR3 loop: CASRQTGTRYEQYF. For the CDR3, the DNA is TGTGCCAGCAGGCAGACAGGGACAAGGTACGAGCAGTACTTC.

This clone was found once. CDR3 region: CASSLRTGGGHGYTF. The CDR3 DNA follows: TGTGCCAGCAGCCTACGTACAGGGGGCGGTCATGGCTACACCTTC. The chain joins TRBV6-5 to TRBJ1-2; 9 nucleotides line up with TRBD1. The junction had 11 bases not matched to a gene; V was cut back by 6 bases and J by 6 bases. Germline V gene lookup returns CDR1 MNHEY and CDR2 SVGAGI. The length of the CDR3 is 15 residues.

The chain has TRBV9 and TRBJ2-7; D gene uncertain. V lost 4 bases and J 5 bases, leaving 19 bases between the germline ends. The CDR3 spans 15 residues. CDR1 SGDLS and CDR2 YYNGEE come from the germline V gene. CDR3 coding DNA: TGTGCCAGCAGCCCACGAGCTTCGAGAGTTAACGAGCAGTACTTC. It translates to CASSPRASRVNEQYF.

In its sample, this clone was seen once. Relative to the germline gene, one junction end is altered; a read error may explain this. The chain couples TRBV7-7 to TRBJ2-2, with 10 bases lining up with TRBD2. Per germline, CDR1 SSHAT and CDR2 FNYEAQ (reference sequence). The length of the CDR3 is 15 residues. CDR3 protein: CASSTAGGPTGELFF. CDR3 in DNA: TGTGCTAGCAGCACAGCGGGGGGGCCTACCGGGGAGCTGTTTTTT.

The genes are TRBV28 and TRBJ2-7; D remains unclear. Germline CDR1 and CDR2: MDHEN and SYDVKM. The CDR3 runs to 12 residues. V was clipped by 5 bases and J by 3 bases, with 8 bases between them. The CDR3 loop is CASSPLSYEQYF. DNA of the CDR3: TGTGCCAGCAGTCCCCTCAGCTACGAGCAGTACTTC.

This rearrangement joins TRBV7-9 to TRBJ1-3; 9 bases agree with TRBD1. Germline V gives CDR1 SEHNR, CDR2 FQNEAQ (reference sequence). The ends lost 5 bases at V and 8 bases at J; junction bases unmatched: 7. The CDR3 sequence is 14 residues long. CDR3 sequence: CASSDRDRVYTIYF. The DNA of the CDR3 is TGTGCCAGCAGCGACCGGGACAGGGTTTACACCATATATTTT.

The genes are TRBV6-5 and TRBJ2-7; the D is unclear. CDR3 length: 11 residues. The germline V gene encodes CDR1 MNHEY and CDR2 SVGAGI. The V and J ends lost 6 bases and 2 bases respectively, with 5 bases between them. This CDR3 reads CASRWAYEQYF. The CDR3 nucleotides read TGTGCCAGCAGGTGGGCCTACGAGCAGTACTTC.

The sample holds a few counts of this clone. This rearrangement joins TRBV2 to TRBJ1-3; possibly TRBD1 for D (5 bases). V was pared by 6 bases and J by 1 base, with 13 bases between. Germline CDR1 SNHLY, CDR2 FYNNEI. CDR3 size: 15 residues. This CDR3 reads CASRDSGGSGNTIYF. In nucleotides, the CDR3 is TGTGCCAGCAGGGATTCCGGGGGTTCTGGAAACACCATATATTTT.

The V call is TRBV7-8, the J call TRBJ1-1; D call uncertain. The V end lost 0 bases, the J end lost 4 bases, and 15 bases lay between the germline ends. In germline, CDR1 is SGHVS, CDR2 FQNEAQ. This CDR3 has 16 amino acids. The DNA of the CDR3 is TGTGCCAGCAGCTTAGCGCAAGGCGGCCGGGGCACTGAAGCTTTCTTT. Its translation is CASSLAQGGRGTEAFF.

The sample holds one count of this clone. The chain joins TRBV18 to TRBJ2-2; TRBD1 is a possible D gene (6 bases). The CDR3 spans 17 residues. Trimming left V 3 bases short and J 2 bases short, with 16 bases between. From germline, CDR1 is KGHSH and CDR2 LQKENI. CDR3 protein: CASSPSERDTNTGELFF. Written as DNA, the CDR3 is TGTGCCAGCTCACCTTCGGAACGGGACACCAACACCGGGGAGCTGTTTTTT.

Comments on this clone: The same CDR3 can be traced to other DNA sequences in this sample. This chain joins TRBV18 and TRBJ2-5, with 7 bases that match TRBD2. The V and J ends lost 0 bases and 5 bases, in that order; junction bases with no gene match: 0. The CDR3 sequence is 13 residues long. The V gene's germline CDR1 is KGHSH and CDR2 LQKENI. CDR3 bases: TGTGCCAGCTCACCACCCGGGGGGGAGACCCAGTACTTC. Translated: CASSPPGGETQYF.

This clone was counted a single time. The rearrangement uses TRBV4-1 and TRBJ2-5; a possible D gene is TRBD1 (5 bases). The CDR3 is 14 amino acids. Germline V CDR1 and CDR2: MGHRA, YSYEKL. Trimming left V 4 bases short and J 4 bases short, with 13 bases between. Here the CDR3 DNA reads TGCGCCAGCAGCCCGCGCCGGACACTAGAGACCCAGTACTTC. Translating gives CASSPRRTLETQYF.

The J gene is TRBJ2-5, the V gene TRBV30, with D perhaps assigned TRBD1 or TRBD2 (6 bases each). The ends were cut back, 0 bases at V and 5 bases at J, with 10 bases in the middle. The CDR3 totals 13 residues. Germline V gene lookup returns CDR1 GTSNPN and CDR2 SVGIG (reference sequence). The CDR3 region has the DNA TGTGCCTGGAGTGTAAGGGGGGCGGAGACCCAGTACTTC. It yields the protein CAWSVRGAETQYF.

This clone was observed a handful of times. This sequence joins TRBV7-2 and TRBJ2-3; D is unresolved. Per the germline V gene, CDR1 is SGHTA and CDR2 is FQGNSA. The CDR3 has 12 residues. V was pared by 1 base and J by 7 bases, with 6 bases between. The CDR3 nucleotides are TGTGCCAGCAGCTTAGACGCACATACGCAGTATTTT. Translated, it gives CASSLDAHTQYF.

The chain combines TRBV18 with TRBJ1-2; D call uncertain. The CDR3 runs to 18 residues. V shed 3 bases and J shed 0 bases, with 20 bases lying between them. Germline V gene sequence: CDR1 KGHSH, CDR2 LQKENI. DNA of the CDR3: TGTGCCAGCTCACCCCAAGGGATACAGCGGTCAGCTAACTATGGCTACACCTTC. Translating gives CASSPQGIQRSANYGYTF.

The chain recombines TRBV7-9 with TRBJ2-7, with D unresolved. With 5 bases removed from V and 1 base from J, the gap between germline ends came to 15 bases. The CDR3 loop spans 15 amino acids. Germline V lookup: CDR1 SEHNR, CDR2 FQNEAQ (reference sequence). CDR3 nucleotides: TGTGCCAGCAGCAGCCCGACGGTGAGTTCCTACGAGCAGTACTTC. This gives the protein CASSSPTVSSYEQYF.